This entry concerns a single T cell receptor beta chain. Its antigen is not known. These data are taken from a study of cytomegalovirus exposure and HLA in healthy donors. Whole-study findings and limits: Within an earlier analysis, most TCR beta V segments proved productive either about 90% or about 30% of the time. Through in vitro validation, a few CMV-associated chains were shown to be specific for CMV antigens.

Unmatched junction bases numbered 9, after V lost 1 base and J lost 5 bases. This CDR3 spans 18 amino acids. Germline V gene lookup returns CDR1 MGHRA and CDR2 YSYEKL. A multiplex PCR was run with 60 Vbeta primers and 13 Jbeta primers. Sequencing was performed with immunoSEQ multiplex PCR; in TCRdb, only in-frame clones are kept and a portion is missing. The data hold over 120,000 clones, with under 80% observed a single time. The sequenced sample consisted of PBMCs. The rearrangement links TRBV4-1 to TRBJ2-5; 14 nucleotides line up with TRBD2. The sequence derives from a man younger than 35 in good health and CMV-seropositive. CDR3 amino acids: CASSQAPGLAGGRETQYF. As DNA, the CDR3 is TGCGCCAGCAGCCAAGCCCCCGGACTAGCGGGGGGTAGGGAGACCCAGTACTTC.